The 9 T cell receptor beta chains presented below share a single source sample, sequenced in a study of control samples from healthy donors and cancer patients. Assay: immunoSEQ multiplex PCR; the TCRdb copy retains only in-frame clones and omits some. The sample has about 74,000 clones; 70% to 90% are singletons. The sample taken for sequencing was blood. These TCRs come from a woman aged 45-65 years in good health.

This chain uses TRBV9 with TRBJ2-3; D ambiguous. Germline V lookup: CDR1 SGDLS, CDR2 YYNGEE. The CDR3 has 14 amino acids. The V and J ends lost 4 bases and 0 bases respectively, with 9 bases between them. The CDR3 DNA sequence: TGTGCCAGCAGCCCAAGGACCAGCACAGATACGCAGTATTTT. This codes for CASSPRTSTDTQYF.

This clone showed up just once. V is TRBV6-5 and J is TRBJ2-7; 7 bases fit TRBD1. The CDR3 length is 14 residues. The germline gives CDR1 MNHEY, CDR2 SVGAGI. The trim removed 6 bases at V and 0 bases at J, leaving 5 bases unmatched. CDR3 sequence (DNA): TGTGCCAGCAGCAAACAGGGGCTCTCCTACGAGCAGTACTTC. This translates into CASSKQGLSYEQYF.

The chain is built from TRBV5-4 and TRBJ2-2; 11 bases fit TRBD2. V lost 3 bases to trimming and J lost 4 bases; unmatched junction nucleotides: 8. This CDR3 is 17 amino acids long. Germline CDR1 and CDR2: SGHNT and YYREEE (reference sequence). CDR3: CASSSGTSGFRTGELFF. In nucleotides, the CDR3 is TGTGCCAGCAGCTCAGGGACTAGCGGATTTCGCACCGGGGAGCTGTTTTTT.

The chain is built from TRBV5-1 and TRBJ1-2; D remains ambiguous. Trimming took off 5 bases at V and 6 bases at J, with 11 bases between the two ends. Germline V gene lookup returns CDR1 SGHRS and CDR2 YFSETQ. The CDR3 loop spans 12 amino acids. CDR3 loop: CASRRQPDGYTF. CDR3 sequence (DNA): TGCGCCAGCAGAAGGCAGCCGGATGGCTACACCTTC.

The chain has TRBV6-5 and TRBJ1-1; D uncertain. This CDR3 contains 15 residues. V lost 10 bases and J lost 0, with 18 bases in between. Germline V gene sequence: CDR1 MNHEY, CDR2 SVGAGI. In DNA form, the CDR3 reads TGTGCCACCCGCGGGGTTAGGGCTATGAACACTGAAGCTTTCTTT. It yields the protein CATRGVRAMNTEAFF.

DNA of the CDR3: TGCGCCAGCAGCCCGAGACTAGTGGGGGGCACAGATACGCAGTATTTT. Translating gives CASSPRLVGGTDTQYF. This chain links TRBV4-1 with TRBJ2-3, with a tentative D call TRBD2 (6 bases). Trimming removed 4 bases from V and 1 base from J, with 15 bases in between. CDR3 length: 16 amino acids. The germline gives CDR1 MGHRA, CDR2 YSYEKL.

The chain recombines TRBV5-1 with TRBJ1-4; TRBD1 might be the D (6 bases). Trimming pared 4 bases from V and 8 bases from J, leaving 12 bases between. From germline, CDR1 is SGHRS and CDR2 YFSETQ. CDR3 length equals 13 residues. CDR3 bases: TGCGCCAGCAGCGCAGGGGCAGGAGAAAAACTGTTTTTT. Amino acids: CASSAGAGEKLFF.

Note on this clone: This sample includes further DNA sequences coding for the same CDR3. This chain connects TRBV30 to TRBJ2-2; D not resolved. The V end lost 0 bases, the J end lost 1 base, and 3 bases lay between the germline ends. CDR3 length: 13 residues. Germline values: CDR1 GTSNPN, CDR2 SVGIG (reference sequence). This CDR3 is CAWSVKNTGELFF. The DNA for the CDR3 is TGTGCCTGGAGTGTAAAGAACACCGGGGAGCTGTTTTTT.

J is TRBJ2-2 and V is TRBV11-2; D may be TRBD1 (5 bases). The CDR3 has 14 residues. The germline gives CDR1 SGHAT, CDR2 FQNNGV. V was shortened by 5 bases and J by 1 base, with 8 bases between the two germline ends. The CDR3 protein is CASSITGNTGELFF. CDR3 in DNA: TGTGCCAGCAGCATCACAGGGAACACCGGGGAGCTGTTTTTT.